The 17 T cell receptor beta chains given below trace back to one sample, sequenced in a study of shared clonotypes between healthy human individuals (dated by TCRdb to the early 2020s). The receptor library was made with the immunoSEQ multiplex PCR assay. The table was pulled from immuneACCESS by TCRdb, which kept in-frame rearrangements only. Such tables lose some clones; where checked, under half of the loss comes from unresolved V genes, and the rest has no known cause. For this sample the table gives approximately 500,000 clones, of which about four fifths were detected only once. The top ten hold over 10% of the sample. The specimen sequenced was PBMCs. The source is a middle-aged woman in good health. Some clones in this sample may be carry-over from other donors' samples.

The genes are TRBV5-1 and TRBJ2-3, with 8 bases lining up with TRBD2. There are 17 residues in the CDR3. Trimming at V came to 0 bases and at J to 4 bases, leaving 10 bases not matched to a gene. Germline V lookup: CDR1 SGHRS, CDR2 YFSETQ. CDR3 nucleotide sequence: TGCGCCAGCAGCTTGGTGAGCTCGGGAGGGGGGGCAGATACGCAGTATTTT. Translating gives CASSLVSSGGGADTQYF.

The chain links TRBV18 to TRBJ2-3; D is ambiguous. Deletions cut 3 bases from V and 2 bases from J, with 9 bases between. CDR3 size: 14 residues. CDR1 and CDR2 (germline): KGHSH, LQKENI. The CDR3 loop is CASSPTENTDTQYF. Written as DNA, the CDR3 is TGTGCCAGCTCACCGACGGAGAACACAGATACGCAGTATTTT.

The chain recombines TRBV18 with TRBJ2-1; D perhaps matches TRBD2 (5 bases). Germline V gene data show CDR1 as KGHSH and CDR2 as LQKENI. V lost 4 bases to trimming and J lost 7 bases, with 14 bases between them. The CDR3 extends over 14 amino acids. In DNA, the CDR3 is TGTGCCAGCTCACGCTCTCCTACGGGAAATGAGCAGTTCTTC. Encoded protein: CASSRSPTGNEQFF.

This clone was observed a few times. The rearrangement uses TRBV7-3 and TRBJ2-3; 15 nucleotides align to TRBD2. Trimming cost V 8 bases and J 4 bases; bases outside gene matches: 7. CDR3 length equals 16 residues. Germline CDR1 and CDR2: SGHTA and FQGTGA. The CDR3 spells CASQEGTSGRSDTQYF. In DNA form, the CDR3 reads TGTGCCAGCCAGGAGGGGACTAGCGGGAGGTCAGATACGCAGTATTTT.

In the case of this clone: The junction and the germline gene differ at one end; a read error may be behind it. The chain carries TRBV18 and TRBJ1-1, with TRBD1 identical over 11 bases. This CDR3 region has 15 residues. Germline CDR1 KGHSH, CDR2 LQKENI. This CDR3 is CAGSPWTGGSTEAFF. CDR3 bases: TGTGCCGGCTCACCTTGGACAGGGGGCAGTACTGAAGCTTTCTTT. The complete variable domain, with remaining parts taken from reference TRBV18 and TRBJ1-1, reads NAGVMQNPRHLVRRRGQEARLRCSPMKGHSHVYWYRQLPEEGLKFMVYLQKENIIDESGMPKERFSAEFPKEGPSILRIQQVVRGDSAAYFCAGSPWTGGSTEAFFGQGTRLTVV.

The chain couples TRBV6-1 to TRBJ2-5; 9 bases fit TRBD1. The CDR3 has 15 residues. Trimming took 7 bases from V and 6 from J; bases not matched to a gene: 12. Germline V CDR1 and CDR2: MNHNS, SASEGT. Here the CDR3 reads CASTLGTGSWKTQYF. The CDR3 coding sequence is TGTGCCAGCACCCTAGGGACAGGGAGTTGGAAGACCCAGTACTTC.

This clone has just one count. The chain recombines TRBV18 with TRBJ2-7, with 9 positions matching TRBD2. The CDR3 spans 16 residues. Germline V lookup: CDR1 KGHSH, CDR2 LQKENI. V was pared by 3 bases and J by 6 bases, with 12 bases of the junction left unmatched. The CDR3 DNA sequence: TGTGCCAGCTCACCCGCTAGTAGCGGGAGCCGGGGCGAGCAGTACTTC. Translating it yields CASSPASSGSRGEQYF. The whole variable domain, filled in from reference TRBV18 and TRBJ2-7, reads NAGVMQNPRHLVRRRGQEARLRCSPMKGHSHVYWYRQLPEEGLKFMVYLQKENIIDESGMPKERFSAEFPKEGPSILRIQQVVRGDSAAYFCASSPASSGSRGEQYFGPGTRLTVT.

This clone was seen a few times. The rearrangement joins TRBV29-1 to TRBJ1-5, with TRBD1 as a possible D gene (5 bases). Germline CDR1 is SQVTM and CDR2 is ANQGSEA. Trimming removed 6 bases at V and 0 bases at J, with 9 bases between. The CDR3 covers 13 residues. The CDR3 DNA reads TGCAGCGTGAAACAGGATAGCAATCAGCCCCAGCATTTT. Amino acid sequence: CSVKQDSNQPQHF.

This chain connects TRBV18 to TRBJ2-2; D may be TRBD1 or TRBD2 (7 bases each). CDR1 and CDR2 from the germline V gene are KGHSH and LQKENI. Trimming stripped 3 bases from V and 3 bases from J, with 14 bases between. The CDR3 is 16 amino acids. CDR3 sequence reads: CASSPYAGGDTGELFF. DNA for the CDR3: TGTGCCAGCTCACCCTACGCAGGGGGGGACACCGGGGAGCTGTTTTTT.

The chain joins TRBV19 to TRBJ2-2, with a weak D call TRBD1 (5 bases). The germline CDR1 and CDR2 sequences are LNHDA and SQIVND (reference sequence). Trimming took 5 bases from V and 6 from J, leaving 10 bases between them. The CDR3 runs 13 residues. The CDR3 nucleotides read TGTGCCAGTAGTTGGGCAGGGCCCGGGGAGCTGTTTTTT. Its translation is CASSWAGPGELFF.

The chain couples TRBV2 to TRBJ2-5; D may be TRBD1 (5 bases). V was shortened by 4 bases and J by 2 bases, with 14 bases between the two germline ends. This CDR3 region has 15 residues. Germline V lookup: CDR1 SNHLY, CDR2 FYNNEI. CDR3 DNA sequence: TGTGCCAGCAGTGTGACAGCAACCCATCAAGAGACCCAGTACTTC. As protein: CASSVTATHQETQYF.

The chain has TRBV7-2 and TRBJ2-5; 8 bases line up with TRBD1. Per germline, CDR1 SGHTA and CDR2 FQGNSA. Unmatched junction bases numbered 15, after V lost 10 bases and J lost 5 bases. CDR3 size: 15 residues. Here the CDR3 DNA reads TGTGCCACTGTGGGGGGCAGGGGGCTGTGGGAGACCCAGTACTTC. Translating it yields CATVGGRGLWETQYF.

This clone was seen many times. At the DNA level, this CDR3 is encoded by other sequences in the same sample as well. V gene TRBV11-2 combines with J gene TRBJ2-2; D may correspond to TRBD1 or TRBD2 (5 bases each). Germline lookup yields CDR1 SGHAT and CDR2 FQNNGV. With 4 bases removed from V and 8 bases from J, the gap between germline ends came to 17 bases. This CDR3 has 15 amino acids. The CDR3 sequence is CASSSGTPGWGELFF. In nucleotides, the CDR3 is TGTGCCAGCAGCTCCGGGACCCCAGGGTGGGGGGAGCTGTTTTTT.

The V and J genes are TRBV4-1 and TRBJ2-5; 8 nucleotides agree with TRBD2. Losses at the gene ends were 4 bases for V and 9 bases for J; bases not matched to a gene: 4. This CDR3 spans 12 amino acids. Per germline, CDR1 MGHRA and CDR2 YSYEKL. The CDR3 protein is CASSPPGLAQYF. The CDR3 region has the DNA TGCGCCAGCAGCCCCCCGGGACTAGCCCAGTACTTC.

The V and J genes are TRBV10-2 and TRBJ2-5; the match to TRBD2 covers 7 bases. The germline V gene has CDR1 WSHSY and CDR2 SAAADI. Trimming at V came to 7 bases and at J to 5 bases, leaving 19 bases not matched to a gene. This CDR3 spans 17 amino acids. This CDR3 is CASNQISGGNLAETQYF. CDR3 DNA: TGCGCCAGCAACCAAATATCGGGAGGTAACCTTGCTGAGACCCAGTACTTC.

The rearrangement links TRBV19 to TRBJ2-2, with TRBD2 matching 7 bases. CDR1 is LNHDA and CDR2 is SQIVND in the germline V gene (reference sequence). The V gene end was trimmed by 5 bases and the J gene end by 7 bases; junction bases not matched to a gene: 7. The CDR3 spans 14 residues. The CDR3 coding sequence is TGTGCCAGTAGTCCGACTAGCTCGAACGGGGAGCTGTTTTTT. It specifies CASSPTSSNGELFF. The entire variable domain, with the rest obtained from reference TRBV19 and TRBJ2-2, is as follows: DGGITQSPKYLFRKEGQNVTLSCEQNLNHDAMYWYRQDPGQGLRLIYYSQIVNDFQKGDIAEGYSVSREKKESFPLTVTSAQKNPTAFYLCASSPTSSNGELFFGEGSRLTVL.

CDR3 amino acids: CASGGLAGGNEQFF. The DNA for the CDR3 is TGTGCCAGCGGGGGACTAGCGGGAGGGAATGAGCAGTTCTTC. The rearrangement uses TRBV2 and TRBJ2-1, with 16 positions matching TRBD2. Germline loops: CDR1 SNHLY, CDR2 FYNNEI. V trimming: 8 bases; J trimming: 7 bases; junction bases outside the gene matches: 2. The CDR3 contains 14 residues.